The present T cell receptor (beta chain) was sequenced within a study of blood T cells in healthy people across ages. The CDR3 extends over 15 amino acids. CDR1 is LNHNV, CDR2 YYDKDF, per germline (reference sequence). Using a J-beta primer mix together with a sample-barcoded 5' primer, a second PCR was run for roughly 7 to 12 cycles. TCRdb analysed the 5' RACE reads with MiXCR anew, one entry per CDR3 protein. The data contain about 1.6 million distinct CDR3 sequences, about 35% of them singletons. There are many counts of this clonotype. An end of the junction differs from the germline gene, which may be a read error.

The specimen was blood. The clonotype originates from a woman in her 30s in good health. The rearrangement uses TRBV15 and TRBJ1-4, with D unresolved. In DNA, the CDR3 is TGTGCCACCAGGAGAGGAGGGCAAGGGAATGAAAAACTGTTTTTT. It codes for CATRRGGQGNEKLFF.